This TCR beta chain was sequenced during a study of blood T cells in healthy people across ages. Only a few counts were recorded for this clonotype. Its specificity is unknown. In terms of origin and age, donors were healthy Caucasian individuals from Russia aged 6 to 90. V lost 2 bases, J lost 5 bases, and 13 bases stayed unmatched. CDR1 is DFQATT and CDR2 is SNEGSKA in the germline V gene (reference sequence). This CDR3 spans 17 amino acids. With a J-beta primer mix and a sample-barcoded 5' primer, a second PCR ran roughly 6 to 12 cycles. At least 2.5 million CDR3-containing paired-end reads were obtained per sample. TCRdb passed the 5' RACE reads through MiXCR, listing each CDR3 protein once. This sample has 1.2 million to 1.5 million distinct CDR3 sequences, with around 59% found just once. Study results and caveats: The study found TCR beta diversity correlated strongly with naive T cell percentage. Possibly, changes in expanded clonotypes were confounded because donor CMV status was unknown.

This rearrangement joins TRBV20-1 to TRBJ2-1, with 9 positions matching TRBD2. The sequencing input was blood. This receptor was obtained from a man between 18 and 35 years old in good health. This CDR3 reads CSARQLLAGARNNEQFF. In DNA, the CDR3 is TGCAGTGCTAGACAGCTCTTAGCGGGAGCTCGGAACAATGAGCAGTTCTTC.